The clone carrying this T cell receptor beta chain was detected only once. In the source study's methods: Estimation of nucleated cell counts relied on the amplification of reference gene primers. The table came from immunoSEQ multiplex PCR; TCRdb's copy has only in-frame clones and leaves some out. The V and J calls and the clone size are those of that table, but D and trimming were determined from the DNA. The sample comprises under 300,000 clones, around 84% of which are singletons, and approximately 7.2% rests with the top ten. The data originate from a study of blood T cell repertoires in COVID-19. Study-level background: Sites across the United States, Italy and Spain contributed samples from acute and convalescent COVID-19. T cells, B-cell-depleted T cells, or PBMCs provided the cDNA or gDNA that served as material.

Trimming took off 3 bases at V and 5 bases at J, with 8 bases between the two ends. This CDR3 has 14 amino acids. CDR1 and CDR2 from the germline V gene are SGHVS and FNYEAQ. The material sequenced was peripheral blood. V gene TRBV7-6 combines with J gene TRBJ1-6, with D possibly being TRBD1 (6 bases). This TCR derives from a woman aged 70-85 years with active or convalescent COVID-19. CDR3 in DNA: TGTGCCAGCAGCTTGGCAGGGGATAATTCACCCCTCCACTTT. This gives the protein CASSLAGDNSPLHF. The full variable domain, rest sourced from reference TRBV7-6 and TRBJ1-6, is GAGVSQSPRYKVTKRGQDVALRCDPISGHVSLYWYRQALGQGPEFLTYFNYEAQQDKSGLPNDRFSAERPEGSISTLTIQRTEQRDSAMYRCASSLAGDNSPLHFGNGTRLTVT.